One and the same sample provided the 10 T cell receptor beta chains below, sequenced in a study of blood T cell repertoires in COVID-19. Produced via immunoSEQ multiplex PCR; TCRdb's table is partial and in-frame only. Of some 150,000 clones detected, 85% to 90% appear once; the ten largest clones hold about 15%. The sample comprised peripheral blood. The source of these receptors is a middle-aged woman with acute or convalescent COVID-19.

This chain uses TRBV4-1 with TRBJ2-4; D is undetermined. The CDR3 is 13 amino acids. The V gene lost 2 bases and the J gene lost 7 bases, with 9 bases spanning the gap. Germline-derived CDR1 and CDR2 are MGHRA and YSYEKL. The CDR3 spells CASSQPGGNIQYF. The CDR3 region has the DNA TGCGCCAGCAGCCAACCGGGTGGGAACATTCAGTACTTC.

This chain joins TRBV24-1 and TRBJ2-2; weak D call: TRBD1 (6 bases). Germline CDR1 and CDR2: KGHDR and SFDVKD. Between the trimmed V and J ends, which lost 0 bases and 5 bases, there was a span of 12 bases. The CDR3 consists of 16 residues. CDR3 nucleotides: TGTGCCACCAGTGATTTGCGGCAGGGGTGGACCGGGGAGCTGTTTTTT. This sequence encodes CATSDLRQGWTGELFF.

The rearrangement joins TRBV13 to TRBJ2-5; tentatively, D is TRBD1 (5 bases). Looked up from germline, CDR1 is PRHDT and CDR2 is FYEKMQ (reference sequence). V lost 5 bases and J lost 4, with 20 bases in between. This CDR3 spans 16 amino acids. CDR3 sequence: CASSHQGNLRGETQYF. CDR3 nucleotide sequence: TGTGCCAGCAGCCACCAAGGGAATTTAAGGGGAGAGACCCAGTACTTC.

This chain uses TRBV7-8 with TRBJ2-7, with 7 positions matching TRBD1. The germline gives CDR1 SGHVS, CDR2 FQNEAQ. The CDR3 consists of 15 residues. V lost 4 bases and J lost 1; bases outside the gene matches: 7. The CDR3 spells CASSSTGFNSYEQYF. CDR3 in DNA: TGTGCCAGCAGCTCGACAGGGTTCAATTCCTACGAGCAGTACTTC.

The table lists this clone with a few counts. V usage is TRBV19 and J usage is TRBJ1-5; 7 bases align to TRBD1. Germline values: CDR1 LNHDA, CDR2 SQIVND (reference sequence). The CDR3 loop spans 16 amino acids. V trimming: 6 bases; J trimming: 1 base; junction bases outside the gene matches: 9. The CDR3 DNA reads TGTGCCAGTAGGGTGACAGGGTACTCAAGCAATCAGCCCCAGCATTTT. Encoded protein: CASRVTGYSSNQPQHF.

This chain joins TRBV5-5 and TRBJ2-1; TRBD2 might be the D (6 bases). The ends were cut back, 0 bases at V and 9 bases at J, with 13 bases in the middle. From germline, CDR1 is SGHKS and CDR2 YYEKEE (reference sequence). CDR3 length: 14 amino acids. CDR3 DNA: TGTGCCAGCAGCTTGGTTGGTAGCGGCTCTGAGCAGTTCTTC. It encodes CASSLVGSGSEQFF. The complete variable domain, with remaining parts taken from reference TRBV5-5 and TRBJ2-1, reads DAGVTQSPTHLIKTRGQQVTLRCSPISGHKSVSWYQQVLGQGPQFIFQYYEKEERGRGNFPDRFSARQFPNYSSELNVNALLLGDSALYLCASSLVGSGSEQFFGPGTRLTVL.

This chain uses TRBV7-3 with TRBJ2-1, with TRBD2 as a possible D gene (6 bases). V lost 5 bases, J lost 13 bases, and 21 bases lay in between. The CDR3 totals 14 residues. CDR1 is SGHTA and CDR2 is FQGTGA in the germline V gene. Here the CDR3 DNA reads TGTGCCAGCAGCGAACAGACCGGGAGTAGGGTACAGTTCTTC. Amino acid sequence: CASSEQTGSRVQFF.

The chain recombines TRBV5-1 with TRBJ2-7; tentative D call: TRBD2 (5 bases). The CDR3 spans 16 residues. The germline CDR1 and CDR2 sequences are SGHRS and YFSETQ. V was shortened by 1 base and J by 3 bases, with 17 bases between the two germline ends. The CDR3 DNA reads TGCGCCAGCAGCTTGACGGGATATACCGAGTACTACGAGCAGTACTTC. Translating it yields CASSLTGYTEYYEQYF. Looking up the rest from reference TRBV5-1 and TRBJ2-7 gives the full variable domain: KAGVTQTPRYLIKTRGQQVTLSCSPISGHRSVSWYQQTPGQGLQFLFEYFSETQRNKGNFPGRFSGRQFSNSRSEMNVSTLELGDSALYLCASSLTGYTEYYEQYFGPGTRLTVT.

For the CDR3, the DNA is TGTGCCAGCAGTTACTCTCTTGCGGGGGGTTGGAATGAGCAGTTCTTC. It is translated as CASSYSLAGGWNEQFF. The chain combines TRBV6-5 with TRBJ2-1; 8 bases fit TRBD2. Germline loops: CDR1 MNHEY, CDR2 SVGAGI. The CDR3 loop spans 16 amino acids. V gave up 0 bases and J gave up 7 bases; unmatched junction bases: 8.

The rearrangement links TRBV3-1 (or the pseudogene TRBV3-2) to TRBJ2-5; 11 bases fit TRBD2. This CDR3 comprises 18 residues. The J segment lost 1 base and the V segment lost 0 bases, leaving 7 bases of the junction unmatched. Germline CDR1 LGHDT, CDR2 YNNKEL (reference sequence). As DNA, the CDR3 is TGTGCCAGCAGCCAAGAGTTAGGACTAGCGGGTATCCAAGAGACCCAGTACTTC. Translation: CASSQELGLAGIQETQYF.